The clone carrying this T cell receptor beta chain was observed a few times. Its antigen is unidentified. Every bit of the isolated RNA underwent reverse transcription, so sequencing read expressed TCRB transcripts. Here immunoSEQ multiplex PCR was the method, and the copy in TCRdb shows in-frame clones only, minus some. The sample shows more than 300,000 clones, around 12% of them seen only once. The sample is drawn from a study of beta chain features in type 1 diabetes. Regarding the study as a whole: The study found moderately but significantly shorter TCRB CDR3s in all four CD4+ subsets of Type 1 diabetes patients.

This CDR3 comprises 13 residues. Losses at the gene ends were 11 bases for V and 1 base for J; bases not matched to a gene: 6. The germline CDR1 and CDR2 sequences are LNHDA and SQIVND (reference sequence). The chain combines TRBV19 with TRBJ2-3, with TRBD2 matching 7 bases. Sequencing was carried out using naive CD4+ T cells from blood. The receptor comes from a woman aged 18-29 years with type 1 diabetes. CDR3 loop: CAVAGAGTDTQYF. Written as DNA, the CDR3 is TGTGCCGTAGCGGGCGCCGGCACAGATACGCAGTATTTT.